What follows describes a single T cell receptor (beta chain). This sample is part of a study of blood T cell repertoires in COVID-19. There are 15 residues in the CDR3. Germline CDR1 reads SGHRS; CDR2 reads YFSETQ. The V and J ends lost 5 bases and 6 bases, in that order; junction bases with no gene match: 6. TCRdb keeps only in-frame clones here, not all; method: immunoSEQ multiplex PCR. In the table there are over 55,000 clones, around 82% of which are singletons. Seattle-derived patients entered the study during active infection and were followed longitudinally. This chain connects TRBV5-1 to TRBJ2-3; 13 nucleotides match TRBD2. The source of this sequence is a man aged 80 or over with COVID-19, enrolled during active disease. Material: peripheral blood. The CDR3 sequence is CASRGLAGSGDTQYF. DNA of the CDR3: TGCGCCAGCAGGGGACTAGCGGGGTCCGGGGATACGCAGTATTTT.